Below, 30 T cell receptor beta chains from the same sample are listed, as sequenced in a study of naive and memory T cell subsets (dated by TCRdb to about 2017). A robust, sensitive protocol for the amplification, sequencing and analysis of TCRs was described in the study, in which 3' ligation of a UMI-containing oligonucleotide to TCR cDNA was used. Library construction relied on 5' RACE. Sequencing was performed on an Illumina MiSeq. The ligated cDNA was amplified in four rounds of PCR with nested alpha and beta constant region primers together with the SP2 primer. The public reads were quality trimmed at Q25 with fastp and then assembled into clones with MiXCR by TCRdb, keeping productive beta chains. All rows with the same CDR3 protein become a single entry with the most common DNA and genes. The sample table contains roughly 48,000 distinct CDR3 sequences; only one count was recorded for approximately 4.5% of them. 0.7% to 0.9% of the sample lies in the top ten.

These receptors were taken from a female donor in good health.

This clonotype came up many times. The rearrangement links TRBV5-1 to TRBJ1-5, with D possibly being TRBD1 (6 bases). Looked up from germline, CDR1 is SGHRS and CDR2 is YFSETQ. This CDR3 is built from 15 residues. V gave up 0 bases and J gave up 9 bases, with 16 bases separating them. As DNA, the CDR3 is TGCGCCAGCAGCTTGGCCGGGGACACCCGTTCGCCCCAGCATTTT. Translated, it gives CASSLAGDTRSPQHF.

This clonotype has at least ten counts. The chain joins TRBV5-1 to TRBJ2-1; 7 bases are shared with TRBD1. Germline V gene sequence: CDR1 SGHRS, CDR2 YFSETQ. Unmatched junction bases numbered 8, after V lost 0 bases and J lost 2 bases. CDR3 size: 17 residues. CDR3 sequence reads: CASSLEVGDRPYNEQFF. Here the CDR3 DNA reads TGCGCCAGCAGCTTGGAGGTAGGGGACAGACCCTACAATGAGCAGTTCTTC. Using reference TRBV5-1 and TRBJ2-1 for the parts outside the CDR3, the full variable domain is KAGVTQTPRYLIKTRGQQVTLSCSPISGHRSVSWYQQTPGQGLQFLFEYFSETQRNKGNFPGRFSGRQFSNSRSEMNVSTLELGDSALYLCASSLEVGDRPYNEQFFGPGTRLTVL.

This clonotype was recorded many times. V usage is TRBV27 and J usage is TRBJ2-2; D uncertain. The germline V gene has CDR1 MNHEY and CDR2 SMNVEV (reference sequence). The ends were cut back, 3 bases at V and 6 bases at J, with 14 bases in the middle. The CDR3 contains 15 residues. The DNA of the CDR3 is TGTGCCAGCAGTTTTAGGACGCTAAGCGCCGGGGAGCTGTTTTTT. Translation gives CASSFRTLSAGELFF.

J is TRBJ2-5 and V is TRBV29-1; perhaps TRBD1 as D (7 bases). Germline V gene sequence: CDR1 SQVTM, CDR2 ANQGSEA. This CDR3 spans 14 amino acids. The V end lost 4 bases, the J end lost 7 bases, and 19 bases lay between the germline ends. The DNA for the CDR3 is TGCAGCGTTGGCCGACAGGGAGGAATCGGGACCCAGTACTTC. This codes for CSVGRQGGIGTQYF.

This clonotype was observed many times. The chain recombines TRBV10-1 with TRBJ2-3; 13 bases are shared with TRBD2. V gave up 4 bases and J gave up 2 bases; unmatched junction bases: 9. The CDR3 is made up of 18 amino acids. The germline CDR1 and CDR2 sequences are WNHNN and SYGVQD (reference sequence). CDR3 sequence (DNA): TGCGCCAGCAGTGGACCGGGACTAGCGGGGAGAAACACAGATACGCAGTATTTT. Translating gives CASSGPGLAGRNTDTQYF.

This clonotype was detected ten times or more. V gene TRBV12-3 or TRBV12-4 combines with J gene TRBJ2-5, with 9 positions matching TRBD1. The V and J ends lost 3 bases and 7 bases, in that order; junction bases with no gene match: 9. The CDR3 covers 15 residues. CDR3 loop: CASSFLGQGGTTQYF. The CDR3 DNA reads as TGTGCCAGCAGTTTTCTGGGACAGGGAGGGACGACCCAGTACTTC.

This clonotype was seen only a few times. The chain carries TRBV12-3 or TRBV12-4 and TRBJ2-3; the match to TRBD2 covers 11 bases. The length of the CDR3 is 17 residues. The trim removed 3 bases at V and 1 base at J, leaving 6 bases unmatched. CDR3 sequence: CASSLTGLADRTDTQYF. CDR3 sequence (DNA): TGTGCCAGCAGTTTGACGGGACTAGCGGACCGCACAGATACGCAGTATTTT.

This clonotype was seen at least ten times. This chain links TRBV5-1 with TRBJ2-1; D not resolved. Trimming pared 6 bases from V and 3 bases from J, leaving 10 bases between. The CDR3 extends over 13 amino acids. From germline, CDR1 is SGHRS and CDR2 YFSETQ. The CDR3 DNA follows: TGCGCCAGCAATCCAGAGGACTACAATGAGCAGTTCTTC. This translates into CASNPEDYNEQFF. The complete variable domain, with remaining parts taken from reference TRBV5-1 and TRBJ2-1, reads KAGVTQTPRYLIKTRGQQVTLSCSPISGHRSVSWYQQTPGQGLQFLFEYFSETQRNKGNFPGRFSGRQFSNSRSEMNVSTLELGDSALYLCASNPEDYNEQFFGPGTRLTVL.

This clonotype has ten or more counts. At one end the junction does not follow the germline gene, possibly because of a read error. V gene TRBV7-7 combines with J gene TRBJ2-7, with 7 bases lining up with TRBD2. The germline gives CDR1 SSHAT, CDR2 FNYEAQ (reference sequence). The CDR3 extends over 14 amino acids. For the CDR3, the DNA is TGTGCTAGCAGCCGGGACTATGGCCGCGGCGAGCAGTACTTC. Protein product: CASSRDYGRGEQYF.

This clonotype was seen only a few times. This chain connects TRBV6-2 or TRBV6-3 to TRBJ2-1; 9 bases are a match to TRBD2. Looked up from germline, CDR1 is MNHEY and CDR2 is SVGEGT. After removal of 2 bases from V and 5 bases from J, the junction contained 7 bases not matched to a gene. The CDR3 spans 16 residues. In DNA, the CDR3 is TGTGCCAGCAGTTACCAGACTAGCGGCCGGGACAATGAGCAGTTCTTC. Amino acids: CASSYQTSGRDNEQFF.

This clonotype appeared many times. This chain joins TRBV12-3 or TRBV12-4 and TRBJ1-4; D is ambiguous. The ends were cut back, 2 bases at V and 5 bases at J, with 12 bases in the middle. The CDR3 has 15 amino acids. CDR3 amino acids: CASSLPIPLNEKLFF. The CDR3 nucleotides read TGTGCCAGCAGTTTACCCATCCCCCTGAATGAAAAACTGTTTTTT.

This clonotype was detected ten times or more. V usage is TRBV7-2 and J usage is TRBJ2-5; a weak D match, TRBD2 (6 bases). The V gene lost 3 bases and the J gene lost 2 bases, with 10 bases spanning the gap. Germline V gene lookup returns CDR1 SGHTA and CDR2 FQGNSA. This CDR3 has 14 amino acids. CDR3 loop: CASSLGTGQETQYF. In DNA form, the CDR3 reads TGTGCCAGCAGCTTGGGGACTGGACAAGAGACCCAGTACTTC.

The table lists this clonotype with many counts. V and J are TRBV7-2 and TRBJ2-1, with TRBD2 matching 10 bases. Losses at the gene ends were 5 bases for V and 5 bases for J; bases not matched to a gene: 6. The CDR3 runs to 15 residues. Per germline, CDR1 SGHTA and CDR2 FQGNSA. In DNA form, the CDR3 reads TGTGCCAGCAGCGCAAAACTAGCGGGGCACAATGAGCAGTTCTTC. Translating gives CASSAKLAGHNEQFF.

Ten or more counts support this clonotype. The V gene is TRBV29-1, the J gene TRBJ2-5; TRBD1 might be the D (6 bases). The germline V gene encodes CDR1 SQVTM and CDR2 ANQGSEA. The V and J ends lost 6 bases and 5 bases respectively, with 10 bases between them. The length of the CDR3 is 11 residues. The chain's CDR3 is CSVTRGETQYF. The CDR3 bases are TGCAGCGTCACCAGGGGTGAGACCCAGTACTTC.

This clonotype occurred a few times. The V call is TRBV20-1, the J call TRBJ1-6; D gene uncertain. The V end was cut by 0 bases, the J end by 9 bases, with 9 bases between. CDR1 and CDR2 from the germline V gene are DFQATT and SNEGSKA (reference sequence). This CDR3 has 13 amino acids. For the CDR3, the DNA is TGCAGTGCTAGAGACCAGAGGCTTTCACCCCTCCACTTT. Encoded protein: CSARDQRLSPLHF.

The sample holds many counts of this clonotype. The J gene is TRBJ2-1, the V gene TRBV6-2 or TRBV6-3, with D unclear. This CDR3 has 13 residues. Trimming shortened V by 4 bases and J by 8 bases, and 12 bases separated the two germline ends. Looked up from germline, CDR1 is MNHEY and CDR2 is SVGEGT. CDR3 amino acids: CASSSQRFDEQFF. Here the CDR3 DNA reads TGTGCCAGCAGTTCACAGCGTTTTGATGAGCAGTTCTTC.

The table lists this clonotype with many counts. V gene TRBV12-3 or TRBV12-4 combines with J gene TRBJ1-2, with 7 bases lining up with TRBD1. The ends lost 3 bases at V and 5 bases at J; junction bases unmatched: 0. The CDR3 is 12 residues long. CDR3 bases: TGTGCCAGCAGTTTGACAGGGTATGGCTACACCTTC. Amino acids: CASSLTGYGYTF.

This clonotype was counted at least ten times. The chain combines TRBV28 with TRBJ2-7; D not resolved. CDR3 length: 14 residues. The V end was cut by 3 bases, the J end by 3 bases, with 12 bases between. Germline V CDR1 and CDR2: MDHEN, SYDVKM. CDR3 loop: CASSFDRANYEQYF. The CDR3, as DNA: TGTGCCAGCAGTTTCGATCGGGCGAACTACGAGCAGTACTTC.

This clonotype was seen ten or more times. The chain couples TRBV15 to TRBJ1-1; D not certain. The V and J ends lost 3 bases and 1 base respectively, with 9 bases between them. This CDR3 comprises 14 residues. In germline, CDR1 is LNHNV, CDR2 YYDKDF (reference sequence). The chain's CDR3 is CATSSVDTNTEAFF. The DNA for the CDR3 is TGTGCCACCAGCAGTGTTGACACGAACACTGAAGCTTTCTTT.

This clonotype was detected many times. The chain is built from TRBV12-2 and TRBJ2-3; no DNA check was done on the table's D call, TRBD1. TRBV12-2 is an annotated pseudogene. The CDR3 sequence is 16 residues long. DNA for the CDR3: TGTGCAAGTCGAGCACGGGGCCACAAATTCACAGATACGCAGTATTTT. Translating it yields CASRARGHKFTDTQYF.

The chain joins TRBV6-1 to TRBJ2-6; no reliable D call. The germline gives CDR1 MNHNS, CDR2 SASEGT. The CDR3 loop spans 14 amino acids. The V end was cut by 6 bases, the J end by 4 bases, with 10 bases between. The CDR3 DNA sequence: TGTGCCAGCAGCGCTAGAACCGGGGCCAACGTCCTGACTTTC. Encoded protein: CASSARTGANVLTF.

This clonotype was counted at least ten times. This chain joins TRBV11-2 and TRBJ2-3; TRBD2 agrees at 8 bases. This CDR3 has 17 residues. In germline, CDR1 is SGHAT, CDR2 FQNNGV. J lost 0 bases, V lost 1 base, and 6 bases had no gene match. CDR3 nucleotide sequence: TGTGCCAGCAGCTTAGCCCATGCTAGCGGGAGCACAGATACGCAGTATTTT. As protein: CASSLAHASGSTDTQYF. Looking up the rest from reference TRBV11-2 and TRBJ2-3 gives the full variable domain: EAGVAQSPRYKIIEKRQSVAFWCNPISGHATLYWYQQILGQGPKLLIQFQNNGVVDDSQLPKDRFSAERLKGVDSTLKIQPAKLEDSAVYLCASSLAHASGSTDTQYFGPGTRLTVL.

This clonotype came up many times. The chain recombines TRBV6-5 with TRBJ1-2, with D uncertain. Germline lookup yields CDR1 MNHEY and CDR2 SVGAGI. Trimming took off 6 bases at V and 8 bases at J, with 10 bases between the two ends. The CDR3 length is 11 residues. The CDR3 DNA reads TGTGCCAGCAGGACGGGAAGAGGCTACACCTTC. Translation: CASRTGRGYTF.

This clonotype was recorded many times. The chain couples TRBV21-1 to TRBJ2-7. TRBV21-1 is shown as a pseudogene. The CDR3 extends over 11 amino acids. In DNA, the CDR3 is TGTGCCAGCAGCAAGTACTACGAGCAGTACTTC. Its translation is CASSKYYEQYF.

There are a few counts of this clonotype. The chain combines TRBV30 with TRBJ2-1; 14 positions match TRBD2. Germline trimming cut 4 bases from V and 12 bases from J; bases unmatched to any gene: 8. This CDR3 comprises 14 residues. Germline loops: CDR1 GTSNPN, CDR2 SVGIG (reference sequence). The CDR3 protein is CAWTIGTSGSRQFF. The CDR3 region has the DNA TGTGCCTGGACTATAGGGACTAGCGGGAGTAGGCAGTTCTTC.

Turning to this clonotype: This may arise from a read error, as a much more abundant clone is one base away. The rearrangement uses TRBV7-9 and TRBJ2-3; D unclear. CDR1 and CDR2 (germline): SEHNR, FQNEAQ (reference sequence). V lost 7 bases and J lost 6, with 14 bases in between. The CDR3 spans 13 residues. The CDR3 sequence is CASIPSTLDTQYF. The CDR3 bases are TGTGCCAGCATCCCCTCAACCCTGGATACGCAGTATTTT. Together with reference TRBV7-9 and TRBJ2-3, the CDR3 gives the full variable domain: DTGVSQNPRHKITKRGQNVTFRCDPISEHNRLYWYRQTLGQGPEFLTYFQNEAQLEKSRLLSDRFSAERPKGSFSTLEIQRTEQGDSAMYLCASIPSTLDTQYFGPGTRLTVL.

V and J are TRBV3-1 and TRBJ1-1; 8 positions agree with TRBD1. The V gene end was trimmed by 4 bases and the J gene end by 5 bases; junction bases not matched to a gene: 9. Germline values: CDR1 LGHDT, CDR2 YNNKEL (reference sequence). The CDR3 contains 15 residues. The CDR3 region is CASSPRTGWLTEAFF. The CDR3 region has the DNA TGTGCCAGCAGCCCTAGGACAGGGTGGTTAACTGAAGCTTTCTTT.

There are many counts of this clonotype. The V gene is TRBV29-1, the J gene TRBJ1-2; 8 bases are a match to TRBD1. V shed 7 bases, J shed 4 bases, and the junction held 2 bases outside the gene matches. This CDR3 is 11 amino acids long. Germline V gives CDR1 SQVTM, CDR2 ANQGSEA. This CDR3 is CSGQGAYGYTF. The CDR3 bases are TGCAGCGGGCAGGGGGCCTATGGCTACACCTTC.

At least ten counts were recorded for this clonotype. This rearrangement joins TRBV5-1 to TRBJ2-5; D gene unclear. Trimming took off 2 bases at V and 2 bases at J, with 10 bases between the two ends. The CDR3 contains 14 residues. In germline, CDR1 is SGHRS, CDR2 YFSETQ. The CDR3 spells CASSLRTQQETQYF. In DNA, the CDR3 is TGCGCCAGCAGCTTAAGGACCCAACAAGAGACCCAGTACTTC.

This clonotype was counted many times. The chain is built from TRBV11-1 and TRBJ2-7; 9 bases fit TRBD2. CDR1 is SGHAT, CDR2 FQDESV, per germline (reference sequence). Germline trimming cut 4 bases from V and 5 bases from J; bases unmatched to any gene: 15. CDR3 length: 17 amino acids. The CDR3 reads CASSSQSGGTSRDEQYF. The CDR3 region has the DNA TGTGCCAGCAGCTCTCAGTCGGGGGGGACTAGCAGGGACGAGCAGTACTTC.